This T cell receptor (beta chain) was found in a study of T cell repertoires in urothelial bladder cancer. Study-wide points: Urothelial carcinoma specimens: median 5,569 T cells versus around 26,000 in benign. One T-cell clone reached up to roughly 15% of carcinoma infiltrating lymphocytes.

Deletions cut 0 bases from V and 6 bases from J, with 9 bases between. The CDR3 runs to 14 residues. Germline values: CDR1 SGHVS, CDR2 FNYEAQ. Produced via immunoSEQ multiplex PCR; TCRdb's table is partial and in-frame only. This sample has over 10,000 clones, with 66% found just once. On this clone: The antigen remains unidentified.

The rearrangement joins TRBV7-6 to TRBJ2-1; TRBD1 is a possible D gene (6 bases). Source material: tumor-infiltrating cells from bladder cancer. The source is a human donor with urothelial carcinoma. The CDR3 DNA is TGTGCCAGCAGCTTAGCGTCCAGGGGCAATGAGCAGTTCTTC. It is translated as CASSLASRGNEQFF.